Described below is a single T cell receptor beta chain sequence and its context. Data came from immunoSEQ multiplex PCR; TCRdb stores just in-frame clones and leaves some out. The table shows approximately 10,000 clones, with approximately 74% occurring only once. Germline CDR1 and CDR2: SGHAT and FQNNGV. Trimming stripped 1 base from V and 6 bases from J, with 10 bases between. The CDR3 runs 13 residues. The data belong to a study of T cell clones after liver transplantation. Study summary: TCRbeta sequencing after a pre-transplant mixed lymphocyte reaction identified graft-donor-reactive clones, later tracked in post-transplant blood. Pre-transplant mixed lymphocyte reactions yielded third-party-reactive TCRbeta sequences as comparators for graft-donor-reactive sequences.

The receptor's source is a human patient who received a liver transplant. Part of the T cells may come from the graft donor. The chain combines TRBV11-2 with TRBJ2-7; D may be TRBD1 (5 bases). Sequencing used CD4+ T cells from blood, obtained 32 months after liver transplant. CDR3 amino acids: CASSLVQGTEQYF. The CDR3 coding sequence is TGTGCCAGCAGCTTAGTCCAGGGCACCGAGCAGTACTTC.